This T cell receptor beta chain was found in a study of cytomegalovirus exposure and HLA in healthy donors (dated 2017 in TCRdb). For the study in its entirety: In an earlier analysis of 587 of the donors, around 300 Gb of sequence data and approximately 120 million unique TCR beta sequences from roughly 180 million T cells were reported. All discovery cohort repertoires had been generated on a single sequencing platform. Among about 390 genotyped donors of the cohort, an average of around 240,000 unique TCR beta nucleotide sequences were sequenced per donor, roughly 18% of them non-productive. About 280 gigabases of sequencing data and 75 million to 85 million unique TCR sequences made up an early release that covered approximately 650 HLA-typed donors. Donor age, sex, ethnicity and CMV serostatus were compiled together with the repertoire data. A separate validation cohort of 100 to 150 different subjects was used in addition to the 666-subject first cohort. In an earlier analysis of 587 of the donors, high-throughput TCR beta sequencing was used to judge whether each TCR beta V gene segment behaved as functional or pseudogenic. Rather than using new phenotypic data, the later analysis identified candidate immune exposures from TCR beta sequences and from how often those sequences occurred across donors. Of the approximately 370 genotyped donors, approximately 81% were placed in the genetic ancestry cluster associated with self-reported Caucasian donors. Roughly 5 DR-DQ haplotypes were handled as single units for association and clustering because linkage in the cohort was strong. Typing coverage differed by locus: A, B, C, DRB1 and DQB1 were typed in about 620-630 donors, DQA1 in 500 to 550, DPA1 in 600 to 610, and DPB1 in 400 to 490. Using immunosequencing, the study profiled T cell repertoires from some 670 subjects and related those repertoires to cytomegalovirus serostatus. High-throughput TCR immunosequencing, statistical association of individual TCRs with disease status, and machine learning were combined to predict cytomegalovirus infection status. The study was designed to test whether signatures of past pathogen exposure could be identified by cataloging public T cell receptors. A later analysis re-analyzed previously published TCR beta repertoires from hundreds of donors and added high-resolution HLA genotyping to study TCR occurrence patterns. In a later genetic analysis, genome-wide SNP genotypes for about 65% of the roughly 670 donors were used, and that subset was treated as a discovery cohort. HLA typing covered class I and class II loci at four-digit resolution.

In total, approximately 700 healthy bone marrow donors made up the cohort. Cohort members were all nominally healthy when sampled, although unrecorded immune exposures were likely present. The donor was CMV seropositive and was included in the group of 250 to 350 seropositive cohort members. A peripheral blood sample was collected from each donor, and TCR beta sequencing was performed on peripheral blood mononuclear cells. Genomic DNA extraction from the blood cell samples was performed with the Qiagen DNeasy Blood Extraction Kit. As encoded in the germline V gene (reference sequence), CDR1 is LNHDA while CDR2 is SQIVND. From the cysteine through the phenylalanine, the CDR3 covers 14 amino acids. The only DNA kept is the CDR3, 42 bases in frame from the first base. A distance of 14 bases separates the germline ends of V and J, which lose 7 bases and 4 bases respectively. Details on this clone: Its antigen specificity is not known. Per-nucleotide qualities are absent, and no much larger clonotype sits a single base away.

Broad study findings and their caveats: While some public TCRs were present in many individuals, most TCR sequences turned up only very rarely across donors. In the study, approximately 160 TCR beta chains were listed as associated with cytomegalovirus. Because counts were too low, 15 to 20 rarely observed V segments, including chromosome 9 orphons, were left out of the earlier analysis of 587 of the donors. Sequencing depth was assumed to be roughly uniform across donors in the presence/absence analyses, though that assumption may not hold. Some IMGT-functional V segments, including TRBV6-2 and TRBV6-3, could not be told apart with the 87-base-pair reads, so those segments were excluded. Compared with equally common non-associated chains, HLA-associated TCR beta chains in a later analysis were more clonally expanded and had lower generation probabilities. A cluster of highly shared sequence variants was judged likely to be a technical artifact of the sequencing pipeline. In a later analysis, about 16,000 TCR beta sequences were associated with specific HLA alleles at a false discovery rate of 0.05. When HLA alleles, especially DR and DQ, strongly co-occurred, TCR associations were difficult to assign to individual alleles. In a later analysis, TCR association rates were found to vary across HLA loci, with the most associated TCRs seen for DRB1 alleles and the fewest for HLA-C alleles. CMV serostatus was the only immune exposure information available for the cohort. Cytomegalovirus status was reported to be diagnosed by the classifier with high specificity and sensitivity in both the original and validation cohorts. In a later analysis, several top co-occurrence clusters were reported to appear linked to parvovirus B19, influenza, CMV and Epstein-Barr virus. It was suggested by the authors that the approach could potentially be generalized to other disease states and immunological phenotypes. V-gene and J-gene trimming of TCR beta chains was associated with a missense DCLRE1C variant in a later genetic analysis, and the association was replicated in an independent cohort. HLA typing was unavailable for some donors at each locus, so association tests used only the typed subset. In this cohort, only TCR beta chains were sequenced, and detectable features were limited by the absence of alpha or paired-chain data. In an earlier analysis of some 500 of the donors, most TCR beta V segments appeared in productive rearrangements about 87% or about 30% of the time, broadly matching IMGT annotations. Correlated functional status among segregating V segments might be attributable to linkage disequilibrium, but an unknown experimental factor could not be ruled out. In vitro tests confirmed that a few of the cytomegalovirus-associated TCR beta chains recognize cytomegalovirus antigens. A further reported finding was that TCR beta sequences accurately predicted the HLA-A and HLA-B alleles for most subjects in the first cohort. Most CMV-associated TCR beta chains appeared to be HLA-restricted in a later analysis, and the HLA associations seemed to be driven largely by CMV exposure. In a later genetic analysis, fewer N-insertions in productive TCRs were reported among donors in an Asian-associated ancestry cluster than the roughly 640-donor mean.

Library prep was done by the immunoSEQ multiplex PCR assay. For the multiplex PCR, a mixture combining 60 forward primers for TCR Vbeta segments and 13 reverse primers for TCR Jbeta segments was used. A multiplex PCR assay on genomic DNA amplified the CDR3 region of rearranged TCR beta genes. Amplified TCR beta libraries were sequenced as 87-base-pair reads on the Illumina HiSeq System. The paper's data handling went like this. In a later analysis, approximately 74 million unique TCR beta chains were counted across the roughly 670 repertoires, and roughly 9.9 million of these chains were shared by at least two donors. Raw reads were error-corrected and collapsed into unique sequences with a nearest-neighbor algorithm that merged closely related sequences to remove PCR and sequencing errors. CDR3 sequences were aligned to IMGT reference sequences to assign V, D and J gene segments. For a sequence to be retained, a match of at least six nucleotides to both a V gene segment and a J gene segment was required. A rearrangement counted as productive if the CDR3 had no stop codons and remained in frame with V and J, and every other rearrangement counted as non-productive. Following IMGT convention, CDR3 was defined as the stretch from the second conserved V-encoded cysteine up to the conserved J-encoded phenylalanine. The earlier analysis of 500 to 600 of the donors excluded sequences that lacked an unambiguous match to a single V gene segment. In an earlier analysis of several hundred of the donors, a V segment was called functional when productive rearrangements were above 56.7%, and segregating when the standard deviation between donors exceeded 5%. A statistical classification framework was developed to diagnose cytomegalovirus status using the catalog of TCR beta chain sequences. In a later analysis, TCR nucleotide sequences were compared against IMGT/GENE-DB human TR gene sequences so that V and J genes could be assigned. The TCRdist pipeline was used in a later analysis to assign CDR3 sequences and most-parsimonious VDJ recombination scenarios. In a later analysis, each TCR beta chain was defined by its CDR3 amino acid sequence together with its V-gene family, and reads lacking a unique V-gene family were excluded. In a later analysis, approximately 590 highly shared, low-generation-probability nucleotide sequences were removed to address suspected cross-contamination and a sequencing artifact. In a later analysis, a clonal expansion index for each public chain was calculated from normalized within-repertoire ranks of inferred template counts. A later analysis computed generation probabilities with a VDJ recombination model fitted to out-of-frame rearrangements, and checked the results against IGoR. A later analysis scored TCR-TCR, TCR-HLA and TCR-CMV co-occurrence with hypergeometric tests, applying a repertoire-size bias correction to TCR pairs. False discovery rates were estimated in a later analysis by permuting HLA or CMV assignments 20 times. In a later analysis, co-occurring TCRs were grouped using DBSCAN, and TCRdist sequence similarity was added for clustering within HLA-allele-positive subsets. For co-occurrence clustering, repertoires with fewer than 30,000 or more than 120,000 public chains were excluded, along with roughly 5 repertoires with anomalous nucleotide sharing. TCRdb carries this immuneACCESS record with in-frame sequences only. Its versions omit some clonotypes, under half of them owing to an unresolved V gene in the studies checked, with the rest unexplained. D and trimming come from the DNA, and the V and J calls and clone size come from that table. In all, the sample holds more than 95,000 clones, and approximately 81% of those were seen once. Of the sample, approximately 4% is held by the ten largest clones.

This clonotype originated in a man between 18 and 35 years old in good health and CMV-seropositive. This chain joins TRBV19 to TRBJ1-5; a confident D gene designation cannot be given. The sequenced sample consisted of PBMCs. The CDR3: CASTNLEWNQPQHF. The DNA sequence is as follows: TGTGCCAGTACCAATCTAGAGTGGAATCAGCCCCAGCATTTT.